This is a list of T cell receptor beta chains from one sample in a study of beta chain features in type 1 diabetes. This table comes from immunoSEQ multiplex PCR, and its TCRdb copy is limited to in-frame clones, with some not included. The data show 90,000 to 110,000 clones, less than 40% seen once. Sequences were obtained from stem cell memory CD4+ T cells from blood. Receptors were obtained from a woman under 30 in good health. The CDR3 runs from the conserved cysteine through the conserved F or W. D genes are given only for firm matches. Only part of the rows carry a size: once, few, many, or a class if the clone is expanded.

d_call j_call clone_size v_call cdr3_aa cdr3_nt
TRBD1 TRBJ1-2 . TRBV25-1 CASSDARGLFYGYTF TGTGCCAGCAGTGATGCTAGGGGGCTCTTCTATGGCTACACCTTC
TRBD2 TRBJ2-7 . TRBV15 CATSRWGTSGRSYEQYF TGTGCCACCAGCAGATGGGGGACTAGCGGGAGATCCTACGAGCAGTACTTC
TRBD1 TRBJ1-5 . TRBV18 CASSLDRVKPQHF TGTGCCAGCTCACTGGACAGGGTGAAGCCCCAGCATTTT
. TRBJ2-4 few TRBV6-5 CASSATQGGENIQYF TGTGCCAGCAGCGCTACACAGGGTGGGGAAAACATTCAGTACTTC
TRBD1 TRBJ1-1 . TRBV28 CASSLNIRGKAEAFF TGTGCCAGCAGTCTAAACATCAGGGGGAAGGCTGAAGCTTTCTTT
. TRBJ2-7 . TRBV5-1 CASTLQGDEQYF TGCGCCAGCACACTACAGGGTGACGAGCAGTACTTC
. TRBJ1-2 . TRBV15 CATSQGLYGYTF TGTGCCACCAGCCAGGGTTTGTATGGCTACACCTTC
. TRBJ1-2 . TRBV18 CASSPPGRANYGYTF TGTGCCAGCTCACCACCGGGCCGAGCTAACTATGGCTACACCTTC
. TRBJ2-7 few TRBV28 CASRSGTGWVRREGRSYEQYF TGTGCCAGCAGAAGCGGGACAGGGTGGGTTCGGCGGGAGGGCCGGTCCTACGAGCAGTACTTC
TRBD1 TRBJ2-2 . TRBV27 CASSFDRGPGELFF TGTGCCAGCAGTTTTGACAGGGGTCCCGGGGAGCTGTTTTTT
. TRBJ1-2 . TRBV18 CASWKGSGLSYGYTF TGTGCCAGCTGGAAGGGGTCGGGTCTTTCCTATGGCTACACCTTC
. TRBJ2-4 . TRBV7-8 CASSLVQGYIAKNIQYF TGTGCCAGCAGCTTAGTTCAGGGCTATATAGCCAAAAACATTCAGTACTTC
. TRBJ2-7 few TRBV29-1 CSVGQRNSYEQYF TGCAGCGTAGGACAGCGAAACTCCTACGAGCAGTACTTC
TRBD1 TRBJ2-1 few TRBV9 CASSPWDRDWSEQFF TGTGCCAGCAGCCCCTGGGACAGGGATTGGTCTGAGCAGTTCTTC
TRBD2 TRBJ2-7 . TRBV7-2 CASSLVGTTSYEQYF TGTGCCAGCAGCTTAGTTGGGACTACCTCCTACGAGCAGTACTTC